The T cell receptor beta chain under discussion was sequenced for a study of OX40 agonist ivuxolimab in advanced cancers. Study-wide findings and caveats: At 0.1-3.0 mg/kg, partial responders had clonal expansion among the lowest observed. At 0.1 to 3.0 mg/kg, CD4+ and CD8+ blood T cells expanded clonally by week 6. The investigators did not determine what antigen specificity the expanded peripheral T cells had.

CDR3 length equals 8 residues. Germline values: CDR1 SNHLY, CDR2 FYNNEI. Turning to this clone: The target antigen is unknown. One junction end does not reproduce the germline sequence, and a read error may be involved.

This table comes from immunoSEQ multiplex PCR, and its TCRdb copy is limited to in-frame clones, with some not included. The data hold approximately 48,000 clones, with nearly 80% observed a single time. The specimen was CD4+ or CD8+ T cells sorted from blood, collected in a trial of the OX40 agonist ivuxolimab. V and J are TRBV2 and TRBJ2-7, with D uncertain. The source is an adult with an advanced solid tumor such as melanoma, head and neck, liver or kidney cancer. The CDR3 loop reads CASGEPSF. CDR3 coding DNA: TGTGCCAGCGGGGAACCCTCCTTC.